Detailed here is one TCR beta chain. The antigen is undetermined. The data belong to a study of T cell responses to AZD1222 COVID-19 vaccine. Study-wide points: Donors were chiefly white British, with a greater number of females, and clonal diversity was perhaps underestimated. Sampling that yielded the repertoires occurred only after the peak T cell response. Along spike, vaccine-associated CD4 TCRs were found throughout, with dominance at 160-218 and 743-854.

Repertoires were generated with immunoSEQ multiplex PCR, while TCRdb's copy carries only in-frame clones and drops some. This sample carries approximately 180,000 clones, about 89% of them seen once, and the ten largest clones take 1.5% to 2%. Sequenced here: peripheral blood, sampled on day 0 of AZD1222 vaccination. The TCR was taken from an adult in good health.

CDR3 residues: CASSPGQGNYGYTF. The DNA for the CDR3 is TGTGCCAGCAGCCCGGGACAGGGGAACTATGGCTACACCTTC. The chain uses TRBV7-9 and TRBJ1-2, with 10 bases that match TRBD1. V lost 5 bases to trimming and J lost 2 bases; unmatched junction nucleotides: 2. This CDR3 comprises 14 residues. Germline V gives CDR1 SEHNR, CDR2 FQNEAQ (reference sequence).